This T cell receptor (beta chain) emerged from a study of T cell responses to AZD1222 COVID-19 vaccine. Study-level results: At 160-218 and 743-854, vaccine-associated CD4 TCRs were dominant, and they spanned spike. White British people made up most donors, females outnumbered males, and clonal diversity was possibly underestimated. Scientists sampled the repertoires only once the peak T cell response had passed.

Data came from immunoSEQ multiplex PCR; TCRdb stores just in-frame clones and leaves some out. The repertoire includes roughly 140,000 clones, about 89% of them detected once, and 8% to 10% sits in the top ten. The CDR3 has 16 residues. Germline-derived CDR1 and CDR2 are MDHEN and SYDVKM. Trimming pared 1 base from V and 6 bases from J, leaving 18 bases between. The analysis combined second doses at about 4 or about 12 weeks. This clone has just one count. Its matching antigen is unknown. The material sequenced was peripheral blood, taken 28 days after the second AZD1222 dose. The TCR sequence derives from an adult who received the AZD1222 COVID-19 vaccine. The chain links TRBV28 to TRBJ1-2; no firm D call. The CDR3 DNA is TGTGCCAGCAGTTTATACGGTTTCGGGGAATCTGATGGCTACACCTTC. It codes for CASSLYGFGESDGYTF.